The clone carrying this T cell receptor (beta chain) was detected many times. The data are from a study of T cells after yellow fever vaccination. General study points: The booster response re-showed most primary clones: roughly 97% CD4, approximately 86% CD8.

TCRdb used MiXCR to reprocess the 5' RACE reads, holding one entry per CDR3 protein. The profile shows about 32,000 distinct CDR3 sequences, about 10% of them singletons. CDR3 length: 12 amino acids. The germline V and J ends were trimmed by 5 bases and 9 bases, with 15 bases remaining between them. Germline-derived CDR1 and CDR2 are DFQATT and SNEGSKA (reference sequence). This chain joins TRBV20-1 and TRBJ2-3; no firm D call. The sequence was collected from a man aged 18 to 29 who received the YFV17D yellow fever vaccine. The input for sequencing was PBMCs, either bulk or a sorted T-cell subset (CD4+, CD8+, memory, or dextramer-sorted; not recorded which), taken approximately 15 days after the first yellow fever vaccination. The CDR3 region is CSAGPPSGTQYF. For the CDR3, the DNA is TGCAGTGCTGGGCCTCCCTCGGGCACGCAGTATTTT.